This entry lists 18 T cell receptor beta chains sequenced from one sample in a study of shared T cell receptors in the human thymus. Clones were sequenced by immunoSEQ multiplex PCR, and TCRdb holds only the in-frame ones, with some missing. This table has some 700,000 clones, 75% to 90% appearing once. The same sample was also studied in work on human thymus T cells.

Source material: thymocytes. These receptors originate from a girl under three years old with a congenital heart defect.

This rearrangement joins TRBV11-2 to TRBJ1-4; D is unresolved. CDR1 SGHAT and CDR2 FQNNGV come from the germline V gene. V lost 6 bases and J lost 5, with 4 bases in between. This CDR3 is 11 amino acids long. The CDR3 DNA is TGTGCCAGCAGACAGAATGAAAAACTGTTTTTT. It encodes CASRQNEKLFF.

The chain carries TRBV14 and TRBJ2-7; the match to TRBD2 covers 7 bases. Germline CDR1 SGHDN, CDR2 FVKESK. This CDR3 region has 16 residues. The junction had 7 bases not matched to a gene; V was cut back by 2 bases and J by 0 bases. The CDR3 is CASSQPTSFSSYEQYF. The CDR3 DNA reads as TGTGCCAGCAGCCAACCGACTAGCTTCAGCTCCTACGAGCAGTACTTC.

The V gene is TRBV2, the J gene TRBJ2-3; 9 nucleotides match TRBD1. After removal of 6 bases from V and 3 bases from J, the junction contained 7 bases not matched to a gene. The CDR3 runs to 15 residues. CDR1 and CDR2 from the germline V gene are SNHLY and FYNNEI. CDR3 sequence reads: CASRGQGELTDTQYF. The DNA of the CDR3 is TGTGCCAGCAGGGGACAGGGCGAATTGACAGATACGCAGTATTTT.

The V gene is TRBV14, the J gene TRBJ2-7; D perhaps matches TRBD1 (6 bases). V shed 3 bases and J shed 4 bases, with 19 bases lying between them. Looked up from germline, CDR1 is SGHDN and CDR2 is FVKESK. This CDR3 contains 16 residues. CDR3 nucleotides: TGTGCCAGCAGCCAGATCTTCCAGGGGTTCGGGTACGAGCAGTACTTC. This encodes CASSQIFQGFGYEQYF.

To note about this clone: Other nucleotide sequences from this sample produce the same CDR3. The genes are TRBV7-9 and TRBJ2-5, with D possibly being TRBD1 (5 bases). The CDR3 consists of 17 residues. V was cut by 1 base and J by 3 bases, with 18 bases left in between. The germline V gene has CDR1 SEHNR and CDR2 FQNEAQ (reference sequence). The CDR3 sequence: CASSLESYRAGKETQYF. CDR3 DNA: TGTGCCAGCAGCTTAGAATCATACCGGGCAGGGAAAGAGACCCAGTACTTC.

The rearrangement joins TRBV7-2 to TRBJ2-1, with D perhaps matching TRBD1 (5 bases). Trimming pared 5 bases from V and 2 bases from J, leaving 10 bases between. The length of the CDR3 is 14 residues. Germline V CDR1 and CDR2: SGHTA, FQGNSA. The CDR3 sequence: CASSPRGAYNEQFF. The CDR3 DNA reads TGTGCCAGCAGCCCAAGGGGTGCCTACAATGAGCAGTTCTTC.

The genes are TRBV5-4 and TRBJ2-3, with 9 bases lining up with TRBD2. The CDR3 extends over 15 amino acids. The V gene end was trimmed by 6 bases and the J gene end by 2 bases; junction bases not matched to a gene: 7. Germline V gene lookup returns CDR1 SGHNT and CDR2 YYREEE (reference sequence). CDR3 sequence (DNA): TGTGCCAGCAACCGAGCGGGGGGCTACACAGATACGCAGTATTTT. Protein sequence: CASNRAGGYTDTQYF.

The chain joins TRBV20-1 to TRBJ2-5; TRBD1 might be the D (6 bases). V was cut by 5 bases and J by 5 bases, with 9 bases left in between. The CDR3 covers 11 residues. Looked up from germline, CDR1 is DFQATT and CDR2 is SNEGSKA (reference sequence). The CDR3 DNA follows: TGCAGTGCTCAGGGGTTGGAGACCCAGTACTTC. Translation: CSAQGLETQYF.

The chain couples TRBV4-1 to TRBJ2-3, with 9 bases lining up with TRBD2. Trimming removed 4 bases from V and 0 bases from J; junction bases left unmatched: 8. CDR1 is MGHRA and CDR2 is YSYEKL in the germline V gene. The CDR3 spans 17 residues. For the CDR3, the DNA is TGCGCCAGCAGCCTATACAAAGCGGGGGGTAGCACAGATACGCAGTATTTT. It specifies CASSLYKAGGSTDTQYF.

The chain recombines TRBV7-9 with TRBJ2-7, with D perhaps TRBD1 (7 bases). The CDR3 consists of 15 residues. Per the germline V gene, CDR1 is SEHNR and CDR2 is FQNEAQ (reference sequence). The V end lost 4 bases, the J end lost 3 bases, and 16 bases lay between the germline ends. CDR3 protein: CASSSEGGTDYEQYF. The CDR3 DNA reads as TGTGCCAGCAGCTCCGAAGGGGGGACAGACTACGAGCAGTACTTC.

The J gene is TRBJ1-1, the V gene TRBV4-3; the D gene is possibly TRBD1 (5 bases). Deletions cut 0 bases from V and 4 bases from J, with 9 bases between. The CDR3 extends over 14 amino acids. Germline CDR1 reads LGHNA; CDR2 reads YSLEER. CDR3 residues: CASSQDTGGTEAFF. DNA for the CDR3: TGCGCCAGCAGCCAAGATACGGGGGGCACTGAAGCTTTCTTT.

The V call is TRBV4-1, the J call TRBJ2-2; 9 nucleotides match TRBD1. The germline V gene has CDR1 MGHRA and CDR2 YSYEKL. V was clipped by 5 bases and J by 5 bases; unmatched bases: 9. The CDR3 runs to 16 residues. CDR3 DNA sequence: TGCGCCAGCAGCTCCCGGACAGGGGAGAAAACCGGGGAGCTGTTTTTT. As protein: CASSSRTGEKTGELFF.

The rearrangement joins TRBV4-3 to TRBJ1-6, with TRBD1 matching 8 bases. Losses at the gene ends were 9 bases for V and 1 base for J; bases not matched to a gene: 8. This CDR3 has 16 residues. CDR1 is LGHNA, CDR2 YSLEER, per germline. CDR3 sequence: CASNKTGGSYNSPLHF. The CDR3 nucleotides read TGCGCCAGTAACAAAACAGGGGGGTCCTATAATTCACCCCTCCACTTT.

This chain links TRBV6-1 with TRBJ1-5, with D unresolved. The CDR3 runs to 12 residues. V lost 8 bases, J lost 7 bases, and 12 bases lay in between. In germline, CDR1 is MNHNS, CDR2 SASEGT. In nucleotides, the CDR3 is TGTGCCAGCCGCCGCGGGCGGCAGCCCCAGCATTTT. Encoded protein: CASRRGRQPQHF.

The J gene is TRBJ1-1, the V gene TRBV5-1; D might be TRBD1 (6 bases). Trimming left V 4 bases short and J 4 bases short, with 23 bases between. CDR3 length: 17 amino acids. Per the germline V gene, CDR1 is SGHRS and CDR2 is YFSETQ. This CDR3 is CASSQHDFTGIITEAFF. DNA for the CDR3: TGCGCCAGCAGCCAACACGACTTTACAGGGATTATCACTGAAGCTTTCTTT.

The gene calls are TRBV4-1 and TRBJ1-6; TRBD1 might be the D (5 bases). This CDR3 comprises 17 residues. Germline V lookup: CDR1 MGHRA, CDR2 YSYEKL. V lost 2 bases and J lost 9, with 20 bases in between. The CDR3 bases are TGCGCCAGCAGCCAATCCCCAGGGCCCCTATATGGTTCACCCCTCCACTTT. Its translation: CASSQSPGPLYGSPLHF.

The chain has TRBV11-3 and TRBJ1-4; 8 nucleotides line up with TRBD1. Germline loops: CDR1 SGHNT, CDR2 YENEEA. V was clipped by 5 bases and J by 6 bases; unmatched bases: 8. The CDR3 is 15 amino acids. CDR3 protein: CASSATDRDDEKLFF. CDR3 DNA: TGTGCCAGCAGCGCGACGGACAGGGACGATGAAAAACTGTTTTTT.

V and J are TRBV30 and TRBJ1-3; tentative D call: TRBD1 (6 bases). V dropped 3 bases and J dropped 4 bases, with 13 bases sitting between them. Germline V gene sequence: CDR1 GTSNPN, CDR2 SVGIG (reference sequence). The CDR3 loop spans 14 amino acids. For the CDR3, the DNA is TGTGCCTGGAGGGCCAACAGGGACGGAAACACCATATATTTT. Its protein is CAWRANRDGNTIYF.